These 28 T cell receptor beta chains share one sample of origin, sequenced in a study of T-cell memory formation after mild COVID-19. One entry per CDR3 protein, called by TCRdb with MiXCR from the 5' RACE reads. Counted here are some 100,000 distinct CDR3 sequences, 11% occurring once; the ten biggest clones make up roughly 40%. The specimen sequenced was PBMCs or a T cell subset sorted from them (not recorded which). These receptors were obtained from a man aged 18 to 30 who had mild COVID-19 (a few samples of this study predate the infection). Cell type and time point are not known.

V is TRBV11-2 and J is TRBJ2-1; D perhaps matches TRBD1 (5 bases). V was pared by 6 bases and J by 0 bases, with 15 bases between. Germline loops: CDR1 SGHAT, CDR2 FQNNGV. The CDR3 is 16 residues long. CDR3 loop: CASSVRGGYSYNEQFF. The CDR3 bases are TGTGCCAGCAGTGTTAGGGGCGGATACTCCTACAATGAGCAGTTCTTC.

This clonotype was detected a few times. The CDR3 spells CASRSGWVNTEAFF. The DNA for the CDR3 is TGTGCCAGCAGGTCCGGGTGGGTGAACACTGAAGCTTTCTTT. V and J are TRBV7-2 and TRBJ1-1, with no clear D. The CDR3 runs to 14 residues. Germline lookup yields CDR1 SGHTA and CDR2 FQGNSA. Trimming removed 6 bases at V and 0 bases at J, with 11 bases between.

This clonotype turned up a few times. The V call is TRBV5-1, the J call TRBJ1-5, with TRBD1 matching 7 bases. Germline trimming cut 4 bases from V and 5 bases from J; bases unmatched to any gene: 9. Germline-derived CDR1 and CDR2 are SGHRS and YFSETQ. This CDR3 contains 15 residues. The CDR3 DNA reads TGCGCCAGCAGCCCGGGACAGAGCGAAGATCAGCCCCAGCATTTT. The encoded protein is CASSPGQSEDQPQHF.

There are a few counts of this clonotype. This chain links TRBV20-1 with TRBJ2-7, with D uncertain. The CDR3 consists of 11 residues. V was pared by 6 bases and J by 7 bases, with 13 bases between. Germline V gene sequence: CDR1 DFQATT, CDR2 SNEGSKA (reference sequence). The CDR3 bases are TGCAGTGCCCCCTGGGTCGGGGAGCAGTACGTC. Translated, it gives CSAPWVGEQYV.

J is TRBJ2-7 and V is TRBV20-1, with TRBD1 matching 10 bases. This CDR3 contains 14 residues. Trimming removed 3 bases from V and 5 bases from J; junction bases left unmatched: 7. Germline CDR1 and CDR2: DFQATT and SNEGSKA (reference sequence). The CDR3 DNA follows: TGCAGTGCTAGCCTCCCAGACAGGGGGCACGAGCAGTACTTC. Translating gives CSASLPDRGHEQYF.

CDR3 DNA sequence: TGTGCCAGCAGCTCGGGACTAGCGGGGGCGGCAGAGACCCAGTACTTC. This encodes CASSSGLAGAAETQYF. The chain links TRBV7-9 to TRBJ2-5, with 14 bases aligning to TRBD2. V lost 4 bases to trimming and J lost 4 bases; unmatched junction nucleotides: 5. The CDR3 spans 16 residues. Germline values: CDR1 SEHNR, CDR2 FQNEAQ (reference sequence).

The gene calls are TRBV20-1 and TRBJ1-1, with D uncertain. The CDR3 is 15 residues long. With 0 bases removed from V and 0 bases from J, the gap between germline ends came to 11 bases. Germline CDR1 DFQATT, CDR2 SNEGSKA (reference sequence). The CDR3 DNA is TGCAGTGCTAGAGACCTGGGCGGATTGAACACTGAAGCTTTCTTT. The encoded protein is CSARDLGGLNTEAFF.

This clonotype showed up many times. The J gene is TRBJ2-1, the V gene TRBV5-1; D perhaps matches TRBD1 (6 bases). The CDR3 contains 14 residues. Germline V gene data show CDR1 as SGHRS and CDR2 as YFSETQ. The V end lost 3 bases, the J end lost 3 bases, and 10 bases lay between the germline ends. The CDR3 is CASSWTVFYNEQFF. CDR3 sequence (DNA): TGCGCCAGCAGCTGGACAGTTTTCTACAATGAGCAGTTCTTC.

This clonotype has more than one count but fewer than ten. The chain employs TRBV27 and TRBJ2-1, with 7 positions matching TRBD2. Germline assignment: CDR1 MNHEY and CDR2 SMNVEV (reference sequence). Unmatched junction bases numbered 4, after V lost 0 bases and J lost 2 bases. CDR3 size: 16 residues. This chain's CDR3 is CASSLSAGETYNEQFF. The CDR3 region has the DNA TGTGCCAGCAGTTTATCGGCGGGGGAGACCTACAATGAGCAGTTCTTC.

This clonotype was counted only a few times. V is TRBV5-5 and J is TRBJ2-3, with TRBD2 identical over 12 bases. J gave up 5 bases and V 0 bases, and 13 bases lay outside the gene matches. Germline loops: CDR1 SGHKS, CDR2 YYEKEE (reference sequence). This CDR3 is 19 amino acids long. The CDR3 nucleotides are TGTGCCAGCAGCTTGGTTGGGCTAGCGGGGGGGCCCTCCCTAGATACGCAGTATTTT. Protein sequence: CASSLVGLAGGPSLDTQYF.

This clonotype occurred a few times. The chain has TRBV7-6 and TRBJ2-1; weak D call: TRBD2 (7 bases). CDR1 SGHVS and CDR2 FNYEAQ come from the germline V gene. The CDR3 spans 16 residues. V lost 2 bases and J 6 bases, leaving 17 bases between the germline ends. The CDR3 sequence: CASSLRGASGSNEQFF. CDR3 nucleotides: TGTGCCAGCAGCTTAAGGGGGGCTAGCGGCAGCAATGAGCAGTTCTTC.

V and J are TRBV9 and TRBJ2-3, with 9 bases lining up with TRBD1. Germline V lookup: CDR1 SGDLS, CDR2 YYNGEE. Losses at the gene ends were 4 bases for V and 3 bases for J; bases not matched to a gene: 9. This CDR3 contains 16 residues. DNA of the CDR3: TGTGCCAGCAGCTCCCCGGGACAGGGCATAACAGATACGCAGTATTTT. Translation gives CASSSPGQGITDTQYF. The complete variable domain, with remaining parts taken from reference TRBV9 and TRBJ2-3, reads DSGVTQTPKHLITATGQRVTLRCSPRSGDLSVYWYQQSLDQGLQFLIQYYNGEERAKGNILERFSAQQFPDLHSELNLSSLELGDSALYFCASSSPGQGITDTQYFGPGTRLTVL.

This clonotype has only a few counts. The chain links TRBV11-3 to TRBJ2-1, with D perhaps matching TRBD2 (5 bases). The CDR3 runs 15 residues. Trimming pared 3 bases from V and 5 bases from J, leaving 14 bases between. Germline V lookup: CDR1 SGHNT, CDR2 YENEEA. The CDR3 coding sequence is TGTGCCAGCAGCTTCCGGGATTCCCCGGACAATGAGCAGTTCTTC. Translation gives CASSFRDSPDNEQFF.

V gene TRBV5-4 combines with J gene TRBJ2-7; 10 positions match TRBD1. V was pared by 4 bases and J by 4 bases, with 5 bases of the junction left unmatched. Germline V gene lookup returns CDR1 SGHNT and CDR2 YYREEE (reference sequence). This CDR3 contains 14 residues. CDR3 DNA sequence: TGTGCCAGCAGCGCCGGGACAGGGGCGTACGAGCAGTACGTC. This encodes CASSAGTGAYEQYV.

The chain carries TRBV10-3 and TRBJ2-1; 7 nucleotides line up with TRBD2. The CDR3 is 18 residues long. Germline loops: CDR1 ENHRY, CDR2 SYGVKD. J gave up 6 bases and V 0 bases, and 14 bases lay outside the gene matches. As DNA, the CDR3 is TGTGCCATCAGTGAGTCCAATCGGGCGGCGGGGGACCGCAATGAGCAGTTCTTC. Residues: CAISESNRAAGDRNEQFF.

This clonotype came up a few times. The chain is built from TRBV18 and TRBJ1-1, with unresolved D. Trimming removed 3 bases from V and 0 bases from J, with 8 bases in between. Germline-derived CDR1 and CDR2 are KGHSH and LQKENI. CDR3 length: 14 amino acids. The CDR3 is CASSPGSMNTEAFF. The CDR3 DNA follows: TGTGCCAGCTCACCCGGGAGCATGAACACTGAAGCTTTCTTT.

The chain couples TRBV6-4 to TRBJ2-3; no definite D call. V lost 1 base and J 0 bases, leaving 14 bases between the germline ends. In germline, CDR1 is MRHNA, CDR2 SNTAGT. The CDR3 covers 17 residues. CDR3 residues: CASSDLPTQVSTDTQYF. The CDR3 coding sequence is TGTGCCAGCAGTGACTTGCCTACACAAGTTAGCACAGATACGCAGTATTTT.

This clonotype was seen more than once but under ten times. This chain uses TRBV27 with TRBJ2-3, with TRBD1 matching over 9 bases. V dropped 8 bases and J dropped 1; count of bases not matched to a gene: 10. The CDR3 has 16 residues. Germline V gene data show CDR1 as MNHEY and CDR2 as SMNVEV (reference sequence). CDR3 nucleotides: TGTGCCAGCCGGAGTGTCCGGGACAGGGGCACAGATACGCAGTATTTT. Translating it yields CASRSVRDRGTDTQYF.

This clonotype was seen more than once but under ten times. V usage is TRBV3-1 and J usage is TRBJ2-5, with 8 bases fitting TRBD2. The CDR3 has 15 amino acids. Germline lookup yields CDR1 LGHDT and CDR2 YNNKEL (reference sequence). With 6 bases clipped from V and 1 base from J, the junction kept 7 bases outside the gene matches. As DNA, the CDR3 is TGTGCCAGCAGGGGTGGGACTAGTGTCCAAGAGACCCAGTACTTC. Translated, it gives CASRGGTSVQETQYF.

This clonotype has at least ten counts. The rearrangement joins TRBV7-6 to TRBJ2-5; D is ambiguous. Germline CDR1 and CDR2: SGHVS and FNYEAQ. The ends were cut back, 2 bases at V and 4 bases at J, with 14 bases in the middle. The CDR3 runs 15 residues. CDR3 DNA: TGTGCCAGCAGCTTACGTTTGTCCGGACGAGAGACCCAGTACTTC. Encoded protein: CASSLRLSGRETQYF.

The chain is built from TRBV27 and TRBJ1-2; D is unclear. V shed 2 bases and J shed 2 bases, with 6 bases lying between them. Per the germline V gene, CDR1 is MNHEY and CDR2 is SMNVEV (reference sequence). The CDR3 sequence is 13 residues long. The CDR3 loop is CASSLLGNYGYTF. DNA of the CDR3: TGTGCCAGCAGTTTACTGGGAAACTATGGCTACACCTTC.

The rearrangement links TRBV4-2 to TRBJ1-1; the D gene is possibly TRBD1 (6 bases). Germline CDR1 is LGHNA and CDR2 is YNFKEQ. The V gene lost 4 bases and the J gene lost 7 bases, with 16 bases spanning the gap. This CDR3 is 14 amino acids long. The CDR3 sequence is CASSRGPEGGEAFF. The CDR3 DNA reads TGTGCCAGCAGCCGAGGGCCCGAGGGGGGTGAAGCTTTCTTT.

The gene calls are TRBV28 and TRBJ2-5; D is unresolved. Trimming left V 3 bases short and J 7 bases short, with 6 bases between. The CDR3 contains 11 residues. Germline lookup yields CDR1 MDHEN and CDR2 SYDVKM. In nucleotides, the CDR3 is TGTGCCAGCAGTTTCGCGATGACCCAGTACTTC. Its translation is CASSFAMTQYF.

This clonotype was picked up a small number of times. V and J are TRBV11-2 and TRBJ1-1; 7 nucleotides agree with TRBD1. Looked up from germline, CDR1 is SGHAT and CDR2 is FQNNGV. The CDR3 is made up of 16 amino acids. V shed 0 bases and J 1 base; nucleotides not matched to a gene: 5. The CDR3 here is CASSLDPGTANTEAFF. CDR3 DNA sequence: TGTGCCAGCAGCTTAGATCCGGGGACAGCGAACACTGAAGCTTTCTTT.

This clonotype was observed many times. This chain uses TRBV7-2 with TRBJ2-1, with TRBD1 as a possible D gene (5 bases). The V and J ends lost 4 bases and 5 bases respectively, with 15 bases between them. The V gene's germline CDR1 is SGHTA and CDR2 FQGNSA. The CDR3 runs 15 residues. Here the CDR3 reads CASSSPGAGNNEQFF. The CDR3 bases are TGTGCCAGCAGCTCTCCTGGGGCTGGGAACAATGAGCAGTTCTTC.

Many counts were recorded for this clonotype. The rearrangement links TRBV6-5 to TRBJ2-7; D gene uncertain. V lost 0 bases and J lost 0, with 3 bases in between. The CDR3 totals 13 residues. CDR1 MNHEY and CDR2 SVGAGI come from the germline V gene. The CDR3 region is CASSYSSSYEQYF. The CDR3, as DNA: TGTGCCAGCAGTTACTCGAGCTCCTACGAGCAGTACTTC.

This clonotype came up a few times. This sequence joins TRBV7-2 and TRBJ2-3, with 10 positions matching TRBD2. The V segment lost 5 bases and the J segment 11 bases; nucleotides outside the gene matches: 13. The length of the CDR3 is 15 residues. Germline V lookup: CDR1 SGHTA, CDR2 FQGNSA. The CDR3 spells CASSPRIAGGLEQYF. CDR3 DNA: TGTGCCAGCAGCCCTAGGATAGCGGGGGGCCTGGAGCAGTATTTT.

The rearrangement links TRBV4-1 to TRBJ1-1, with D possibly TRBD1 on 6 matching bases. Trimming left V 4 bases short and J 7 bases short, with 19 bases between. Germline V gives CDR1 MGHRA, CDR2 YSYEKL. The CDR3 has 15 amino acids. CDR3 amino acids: CASSPGGRGGIEAFF. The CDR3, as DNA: TGCGCCAGCAGCCCCGGGGGCAGGGGTGGGATTGAAGCTTTCTTT.